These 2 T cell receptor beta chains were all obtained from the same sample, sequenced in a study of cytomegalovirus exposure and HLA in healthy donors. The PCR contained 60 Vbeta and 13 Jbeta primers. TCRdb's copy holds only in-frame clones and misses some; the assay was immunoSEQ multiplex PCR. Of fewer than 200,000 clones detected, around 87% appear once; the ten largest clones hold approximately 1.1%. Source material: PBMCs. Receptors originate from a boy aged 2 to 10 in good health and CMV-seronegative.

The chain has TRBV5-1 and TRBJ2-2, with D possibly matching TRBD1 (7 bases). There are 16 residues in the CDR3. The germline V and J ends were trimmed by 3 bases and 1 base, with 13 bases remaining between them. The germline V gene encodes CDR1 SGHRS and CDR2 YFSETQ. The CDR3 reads CASSWRGQRNTGELFF. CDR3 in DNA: TGCGCCAGCAGCTGGAGGGGACAGAGGAACACCGGGGAGCTGTTTTTT.

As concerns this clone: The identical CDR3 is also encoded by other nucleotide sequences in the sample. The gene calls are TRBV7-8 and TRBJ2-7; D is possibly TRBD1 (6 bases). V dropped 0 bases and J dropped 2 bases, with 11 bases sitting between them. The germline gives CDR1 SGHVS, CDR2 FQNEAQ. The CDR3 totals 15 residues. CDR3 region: CASSLADRGAYEQYF. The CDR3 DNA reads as TGTGCCAGCAGCTTAGCGGACAGAGGAGCCTACGAGCAGTACTTC.